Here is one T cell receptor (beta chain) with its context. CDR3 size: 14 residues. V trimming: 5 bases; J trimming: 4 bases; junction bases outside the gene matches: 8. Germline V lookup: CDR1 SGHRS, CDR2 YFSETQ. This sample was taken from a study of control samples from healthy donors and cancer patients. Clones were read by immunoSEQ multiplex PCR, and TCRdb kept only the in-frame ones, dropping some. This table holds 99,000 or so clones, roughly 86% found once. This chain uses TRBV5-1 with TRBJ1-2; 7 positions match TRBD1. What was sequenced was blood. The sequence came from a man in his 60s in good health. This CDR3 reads CASRDGTAGYGYTF. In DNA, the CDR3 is TGCGCCAGCAGGGATGGGACAGCAGGCTATGGCTACACCTTC.